Shown below are 7 T cell receptor beta chains from a single sample sequenced in a study of patients and donors after allogeneic stem cell transplantation. TCRdb re-called the RT-PCR reads through MiXCR, storing one row per CDR3 protein. The sample includes 150,000 or so distinct CDR3 sequences, approximately 22% of them seen just once. The material sequenced was blood, either unsorted or a sorted T cell fraction (not recorded which). The receptors stem from a human donor who was either an allogeneic HSCT recipient or a stem cell or donor lymphocyte infusion donor (not recorded which). It is not recorded whose cells these are; they may come from a transplant donor.

The rearrangement joins TRBV12-3 or TRBV12-4 to TRBJ2-2; D is ambiguous. The CDR3 is made up of 14 amino acids. V was clipped by 2 bases and J by 0 bases, with 4 bases between them. For the CDR3, the DNA is TGTGCCAGCAGTTTACAGGCGAACACCGGGGAGCTGTTTTTT. It codes for CASSLQANTGELFF.

This chain uses TRBV2 with TRBJ2-1; maybe TRBD2 (6 bases). Trimming pared 2 bases from V and 8 bases from J, leaving 19 bases between. Germline values: CDR1 SNHLY, CDR2 FYNNEI. This CDR3 comprises 16 residues. The CDR3 nucleotides read TGTGCCAGCAGTGAACCTTCGGGGCGGGAAGGGTATGAGCAGTTCTTC. Protein sequence: CASSEPSGREGYEQFF.

This clonotype has a handful of counts. The rearrangement links TRBV12-3 or TRBV12-4 to TRBJ2-4; D not certain. The CDR3 totals 14 residues. V was shortened by 2 bases and J by 2 bases, with 7 bases between the two germline ends. The CDR3 protein is CASSLTGSKNIQYF. CDR3 bases: TGTGCCAGCAGTTTAACCGGTTCCAAAAACATTCAGTACTTC.

Turning to this clonotype: The germline gene is not matched at one end of the junction; a read error may be the cause. The gene calls are TRBV6-1 and TRBJ1-3; no reliable D call. The CDR3 consists of 12 residues. Per germline, CDR1 MNHNS and CDR2 SASEGT. The CDR3 bases are TGTGCCAGCGAAGGAACTGGAAACACCAAATATTTT. It encodes CASEGTGNTKYF.

V is TRBV30 and J is TRBJ2-7; tentative D call: TRBD1 (6 bases). The V end lost 2 bases, the J end lost 9 bases, and 11 bases lay between the germline ends. The CDR3 loop spans 11 amino acids. Germline loops: CDR1 GTSNPN, CDR2 SVGIG (reference sequence). The chain's CDR3 is CAWSPGAGQYF. The CDR3 DNA follows: TGTGCCTGGAGTCCAGGGGCAGGGCAGTACTTC.

This clonotype was observed a few times. CDR3 protein: CASSLPTSGLPSTDTQYF. The CDR3 bases are TGCGCCAGCAGCTTGCCGACTAGCGGGCTTCCTAGCACAGATACGCAGTATTTT. The chain is built from TRBV5-1 and TRBJ2-3; 10 positions agree with TRBD2. The J segment lost 0 bases and the V segment lost 1 base, leaving 8 bases of the junction unmatched. The CDR3 is 18 residues long. Germline lookup yields CDR1 SGHRS and CDR2 YFSETQ.

The chain employs TRBV6-5 and TRBJ1-6; D is unresolved. Between the trimmed V and J ends, which lost 0 bases and 9 bases, there was a span of 18 bases. The CDR3 loop spans 17 amino acids. CDR1 and CDR2 from the germline V gene are MNHEY and SVGAGI. The CDR3 sequence is CASSYSRSGYSPSPLHF. CDR3 bases: TGTGCCAGCAGTTACTCGAGGTCGGGGTACTCTCCTTCACCCCTCCACTTT.